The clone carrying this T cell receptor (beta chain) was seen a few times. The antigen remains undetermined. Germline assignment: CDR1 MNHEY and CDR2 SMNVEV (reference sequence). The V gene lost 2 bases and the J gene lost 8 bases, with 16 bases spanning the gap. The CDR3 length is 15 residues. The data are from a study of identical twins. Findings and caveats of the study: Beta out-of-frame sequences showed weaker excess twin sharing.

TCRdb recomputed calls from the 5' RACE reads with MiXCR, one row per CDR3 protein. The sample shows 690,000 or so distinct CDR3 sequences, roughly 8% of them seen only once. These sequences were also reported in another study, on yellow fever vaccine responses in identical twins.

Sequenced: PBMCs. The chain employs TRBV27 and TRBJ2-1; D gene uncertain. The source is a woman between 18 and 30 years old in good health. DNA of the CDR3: TGTGCCAGCAGTTTAACTCTGACACCTGGGGATGAGCAGTTCTTC. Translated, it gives CASSLTLTPGDEQFF.